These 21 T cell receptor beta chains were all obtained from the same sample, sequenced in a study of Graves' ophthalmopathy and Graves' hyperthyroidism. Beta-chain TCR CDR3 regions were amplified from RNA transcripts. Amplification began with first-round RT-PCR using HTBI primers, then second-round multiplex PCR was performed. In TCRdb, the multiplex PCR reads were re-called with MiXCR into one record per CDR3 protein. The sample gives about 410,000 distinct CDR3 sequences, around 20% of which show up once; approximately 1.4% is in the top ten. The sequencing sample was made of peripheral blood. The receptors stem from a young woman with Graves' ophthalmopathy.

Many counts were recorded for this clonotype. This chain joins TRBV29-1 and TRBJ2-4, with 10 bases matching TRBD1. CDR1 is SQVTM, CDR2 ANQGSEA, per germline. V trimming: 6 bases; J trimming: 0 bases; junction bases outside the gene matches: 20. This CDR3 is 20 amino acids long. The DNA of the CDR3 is TGCAGCGTCCCCCCGAGGGACAGGGGACTACCGCTACTAGCCAAAAACATTCAGTACTTC. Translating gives CSVPPRDRGLPLLAKNIQYF.

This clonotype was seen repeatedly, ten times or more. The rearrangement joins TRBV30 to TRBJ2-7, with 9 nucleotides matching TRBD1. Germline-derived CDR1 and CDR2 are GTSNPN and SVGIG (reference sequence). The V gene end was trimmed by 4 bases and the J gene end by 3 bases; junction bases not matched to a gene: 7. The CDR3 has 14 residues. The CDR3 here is CAWTLDRGNYEQYF. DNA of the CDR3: TGTGCCTGGACCCTGGACAGGGGCAACTACGAGCAGTACTTC.

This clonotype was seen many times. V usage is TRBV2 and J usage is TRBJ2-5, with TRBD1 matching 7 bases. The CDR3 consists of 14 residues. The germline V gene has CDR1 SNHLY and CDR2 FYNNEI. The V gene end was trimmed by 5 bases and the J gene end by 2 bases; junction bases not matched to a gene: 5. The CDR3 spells CASSLPGQQETQYF. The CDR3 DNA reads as TGTGCCAGCAGTCTTCCGGGACAGCAAGAGACCCAGTACTTC.

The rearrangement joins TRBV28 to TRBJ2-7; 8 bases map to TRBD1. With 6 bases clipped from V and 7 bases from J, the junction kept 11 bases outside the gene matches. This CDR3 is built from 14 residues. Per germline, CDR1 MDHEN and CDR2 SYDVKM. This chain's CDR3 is CASSIGDRRSEQYF. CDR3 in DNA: TGTGCCAGCAGCATAGGGGACAGGAGAAGTGAGCAGTACTTC.

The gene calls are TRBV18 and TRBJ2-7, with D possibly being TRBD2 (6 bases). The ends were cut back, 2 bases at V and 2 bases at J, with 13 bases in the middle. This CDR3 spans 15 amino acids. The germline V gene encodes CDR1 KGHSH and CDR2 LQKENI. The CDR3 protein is CASSPGGAGPYEQYF. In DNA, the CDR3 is TGTGCCAGCTCACCAGGCGGGGCCGGACCCTACGAGCAGTACTTC. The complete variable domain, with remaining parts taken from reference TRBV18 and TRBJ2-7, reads NAGVMQNPRHLVRRRGQEARLRCSPMKGHSHVYWYRQLPEEGLKFMVYLQKENIIDESGMPKERFSAEFPKEGPSILRIQQVVRGDSAAYFCASSPGGAGPYEQYFGPGTRLTVT.

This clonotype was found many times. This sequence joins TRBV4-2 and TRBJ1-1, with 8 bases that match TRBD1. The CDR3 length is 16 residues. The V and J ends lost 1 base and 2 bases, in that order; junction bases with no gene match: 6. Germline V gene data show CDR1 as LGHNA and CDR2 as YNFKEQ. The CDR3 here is CASSQGVQGVNTEAFF. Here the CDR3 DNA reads TGTGCCAGCAGCCAAGGTGTACAGGGGGTTAACACTGAAGCTTTCTTT.

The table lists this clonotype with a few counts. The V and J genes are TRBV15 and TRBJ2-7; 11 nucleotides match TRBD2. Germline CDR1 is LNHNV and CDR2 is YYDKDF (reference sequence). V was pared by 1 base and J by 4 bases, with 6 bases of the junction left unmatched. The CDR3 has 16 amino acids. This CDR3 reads CATSRGGLAERYEQYF. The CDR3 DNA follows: TGTGCCACCAGCAGAGGGGGACTAGCGGAGAGGTACGAGCAGTACTTC. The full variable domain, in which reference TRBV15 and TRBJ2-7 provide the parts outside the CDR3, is DAMVIQNPRYQVTQFGKPVTLSCSQTLNHNVMYWYQQKSSQAPKLLFHYYDKDFNNEADTPDNFQSRRPNTSFCFLDIRSPGLGDTAMYLCATSRGGLAERYEQYFGPGTRLTVT.

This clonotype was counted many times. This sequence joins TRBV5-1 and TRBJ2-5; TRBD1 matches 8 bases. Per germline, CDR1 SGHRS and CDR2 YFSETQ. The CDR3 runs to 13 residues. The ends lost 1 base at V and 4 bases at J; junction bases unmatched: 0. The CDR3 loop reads CASSLTGGETQYF. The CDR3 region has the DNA TGCGCCAGCAGCTTGACAGGGGGAGAGACCCAGTACTTC.

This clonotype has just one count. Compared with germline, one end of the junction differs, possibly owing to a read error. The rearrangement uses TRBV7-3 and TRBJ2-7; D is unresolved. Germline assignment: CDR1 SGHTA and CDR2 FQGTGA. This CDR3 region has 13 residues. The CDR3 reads CASSTNSSHEQYF. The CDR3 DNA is TGTGCCAGCAGCACCAATAGCTCCCACGAGCAGTACTTC.

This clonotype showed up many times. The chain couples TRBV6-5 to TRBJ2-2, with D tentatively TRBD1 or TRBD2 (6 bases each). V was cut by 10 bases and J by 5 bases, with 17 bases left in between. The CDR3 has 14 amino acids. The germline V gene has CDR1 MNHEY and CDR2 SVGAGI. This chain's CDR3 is CATLGGPRTGELFF. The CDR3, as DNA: TGTGCCACCTTAGGGGGGCCTCGAACCGGGGAGCTGTTTTTT.

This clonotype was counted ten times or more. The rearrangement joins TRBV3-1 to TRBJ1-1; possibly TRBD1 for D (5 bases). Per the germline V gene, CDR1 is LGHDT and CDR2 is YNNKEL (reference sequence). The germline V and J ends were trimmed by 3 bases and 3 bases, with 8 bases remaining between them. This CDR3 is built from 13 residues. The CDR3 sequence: CASSHSGYTEAFF. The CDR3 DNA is TGTGCCAGCAGCCATTCAGGGTACACTGAAGCTTTCTTT.

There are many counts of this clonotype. DNA for the CDR3: TGTGCCACCAGTGACTCAGGGGCCAGGAATCAGCCCCAGCATTTT. Residues: CATSDSGARNQPQHF. The V gene is TRBV24-1, the J gene TRBJ1-5; weak D call: TRBD1 (6 bases). V lost 4 bases, J lost 4 bases, and 13 bases lay in between. CDR3 length equals 15 residues. CDR1 is KGHDR and CDR2 is SFDVKD in the germline V gene.

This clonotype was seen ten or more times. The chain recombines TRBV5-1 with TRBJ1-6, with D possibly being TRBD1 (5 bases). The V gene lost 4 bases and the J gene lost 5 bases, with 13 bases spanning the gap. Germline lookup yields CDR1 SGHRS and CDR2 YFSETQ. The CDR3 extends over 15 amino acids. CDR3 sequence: CASSNKDTDNSPLHF. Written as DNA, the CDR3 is TGCGCCAGCAGCAACAAGGACACGGATAATTCACCCCTCCACTTT.

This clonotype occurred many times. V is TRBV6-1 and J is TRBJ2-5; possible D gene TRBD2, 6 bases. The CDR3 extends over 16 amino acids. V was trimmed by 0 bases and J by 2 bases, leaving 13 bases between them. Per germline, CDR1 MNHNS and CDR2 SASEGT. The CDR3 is CASSEAVRGRQETQYF. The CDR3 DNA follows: TGTGCCAGCAGTGAAGCGGTTCGGGGGAGACAAGAGACCCAGTACTTC.

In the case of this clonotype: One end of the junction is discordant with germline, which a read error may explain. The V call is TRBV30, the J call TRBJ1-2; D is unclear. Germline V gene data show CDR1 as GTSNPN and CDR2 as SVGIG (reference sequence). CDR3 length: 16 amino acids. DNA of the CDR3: TGTGCCTGGAGTCCCTTCTCCGGGATTCCTAATTATGGCTACACCTTC. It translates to CAWSPFSGIPNYGYTF.

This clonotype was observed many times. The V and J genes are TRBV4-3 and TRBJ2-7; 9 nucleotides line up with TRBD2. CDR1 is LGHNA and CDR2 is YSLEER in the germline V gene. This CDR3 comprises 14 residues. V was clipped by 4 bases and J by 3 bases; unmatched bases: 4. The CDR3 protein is CASSLRLADYEQYF. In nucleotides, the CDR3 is TGCGCCAGCAGCCTAAGACTAGCGGACTACGAGCAGTACTTC.

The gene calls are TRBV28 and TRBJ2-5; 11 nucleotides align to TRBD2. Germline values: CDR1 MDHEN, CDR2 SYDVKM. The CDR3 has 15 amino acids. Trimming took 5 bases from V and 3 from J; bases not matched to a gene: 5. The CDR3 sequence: CASSPGLADKETQYF. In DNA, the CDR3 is TGTGCCAGCAGTCCGGGACTAGCGGATAAAGAGACCCAGTACTTC.

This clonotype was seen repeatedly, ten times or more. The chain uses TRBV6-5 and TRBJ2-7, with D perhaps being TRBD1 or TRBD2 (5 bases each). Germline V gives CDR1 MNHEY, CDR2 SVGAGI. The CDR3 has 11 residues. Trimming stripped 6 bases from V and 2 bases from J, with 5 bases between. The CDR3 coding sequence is TGTGCCAGCAGGGGGGCCTACGAGCAGTACTTC. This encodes CASRGAYEQYF.

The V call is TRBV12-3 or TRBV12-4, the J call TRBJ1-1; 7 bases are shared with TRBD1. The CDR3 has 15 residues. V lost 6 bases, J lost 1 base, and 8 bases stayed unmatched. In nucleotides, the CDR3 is TGTGCCAGCAGCCAGCTCGGGACAGCGAACACTGAAGCTTTCTTT. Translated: CASSQLGTANTEAFF.

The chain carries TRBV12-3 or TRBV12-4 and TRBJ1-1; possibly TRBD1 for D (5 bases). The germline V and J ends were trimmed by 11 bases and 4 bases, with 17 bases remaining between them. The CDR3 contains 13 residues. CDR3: CADSKSGVTEAFF. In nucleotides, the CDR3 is TGTGCCGATAGTAAGTCGGGGGTCACTGAAGCTTTCTTT.

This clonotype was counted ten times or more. This CDR3 is CAWIVKGDRGFGYQETQYF. The DNA of the CDR3 is TGTGCCTGGATTGTAAAGGGGGACAGGGGGTTCGGATATCAAGAGACCCAGTACTTC. This chain connects TRBV30 to TRBJ2-5; TRBD1 matches at 11 bases. V shed 4 bases and J 2 bases; nucleotides not matched to a gene: 18. This CDR3 is built from 19 residues. The germline CDR1 and CDR2 sequences are GTSNPN and SVGIG (reference sequence).